This T cell receptor beta chain was sequenced in a study of blood T cell repertoires in COVID-19. This clone has just one count. Study processing details: Reference gene primer amplification yielded estimated nucleated cell counts. Using immunoSEQ multiplex PCR, the repertoire was profiled, and TCRdb retains in-frame clones only, with some absent. V and J calls and clone size are given by that table; D and trimming were obtained from the DNA. The sample lists 70,000 to 90,000 clones, over 75% occurring once. This TCR derives from a man in his 60s with acute or convalescent COVID-19. The sequencing sample was made of peripheral blood.

The CDR3 nucleotides are TGTGCCAGCAGCGTAGCTCCGGGACAGGGGGTTGGCTACACCTTC. Translation gives CASSVAPGQGVGYTF. V gene TRBV9 combines with J gene TRBJ1-2, with 11 bases identical to TRBD1. Germline lookup yields CDR1 SGDLS and CDR2 YYNGEE. Trimming removed 0 bases from V and 7 bases from J; junction bases left unmatched: 5. The CDR3 extends over 15 amino acids.